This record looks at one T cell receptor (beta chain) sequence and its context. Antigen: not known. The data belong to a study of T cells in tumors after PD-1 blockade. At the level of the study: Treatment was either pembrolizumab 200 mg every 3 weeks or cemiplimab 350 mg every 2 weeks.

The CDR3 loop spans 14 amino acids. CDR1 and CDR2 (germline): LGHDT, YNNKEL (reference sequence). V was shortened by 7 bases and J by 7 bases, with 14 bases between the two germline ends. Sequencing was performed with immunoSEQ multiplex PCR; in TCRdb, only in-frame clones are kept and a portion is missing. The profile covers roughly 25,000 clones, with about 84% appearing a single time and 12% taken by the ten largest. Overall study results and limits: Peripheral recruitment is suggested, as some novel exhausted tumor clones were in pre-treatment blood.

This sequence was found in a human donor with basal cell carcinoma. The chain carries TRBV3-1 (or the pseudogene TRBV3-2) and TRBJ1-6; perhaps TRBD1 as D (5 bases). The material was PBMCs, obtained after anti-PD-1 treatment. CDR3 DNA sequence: TGTGCCAGCAAATCGGCACAGGTCAATTCACCCCTCCACTTT. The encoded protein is CASKSAQVNSPLHF.